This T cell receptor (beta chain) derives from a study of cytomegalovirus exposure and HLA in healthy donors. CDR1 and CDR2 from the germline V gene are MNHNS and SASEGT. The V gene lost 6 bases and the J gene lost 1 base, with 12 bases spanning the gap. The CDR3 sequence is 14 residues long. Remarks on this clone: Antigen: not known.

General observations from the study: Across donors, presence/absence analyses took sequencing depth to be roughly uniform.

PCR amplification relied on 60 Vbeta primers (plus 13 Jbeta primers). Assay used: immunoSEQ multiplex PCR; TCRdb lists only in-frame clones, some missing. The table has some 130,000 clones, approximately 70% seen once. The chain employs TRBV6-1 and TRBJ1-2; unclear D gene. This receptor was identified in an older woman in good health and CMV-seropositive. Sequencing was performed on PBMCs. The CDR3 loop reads CASRTDGSNYGYTF. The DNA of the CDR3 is TGTGCCAGCAGAACGGACGGGAGTAACTATGGCTACACCTTC.